This entry is about one TCR beta chain. Which antigen it targets is not known. No much larger clone is present one base from it, and per-base qualities are unavailable. Graves' hyperthyroidism was defined as stable when no progression to ophthalmopathy occurred over 18 months of follow-up. Hyperthyroidism patients were aged 18 to 65 years and newly diagnosed, with disease duration of less than 2 months. Patients with uncontrolled infections, other autoimmune diseases, pregnancy or lactation were excluded. Diagnoses were established on the basis of clinical symptoms, serum thyroxine and TRAb, thyroid ultrasound, and orbital computed tomography. PBMCs were separated from roughly 9.6 ml of fresh peripheral blood using Ficoll-Paque density gradient centrifugation. Total RNA was extracted using Trizol reagent, and RNA quality was assessed on an Agilent 2100 Bioanalyzer. Amplification of TCR beta CDR3 regions was carried out from RNA transcripts. The first round of RT-PCR for the TCR CDR3 was performed with the HTBI primer set and the Qiagen OneStep RT-PCR kit. Libraries were constructed in a second round of multiplex PCR, after which size selection and purification were carried out. Sequencing of the libraries was done on an Illumina HiSeq2000 using paired-end 100 bp reads. Processing in the source paper ran as follows. Raw data were processed with SOAPnuke, discarding reads with adapters, uncalled bases, mean Phred below 15, or no exact constant-primer or identifier match. High-quality paired reads were merged using COPE v1.2.5, and each unique nucleotide sequence was defined as a clonotype. MiTCR v1.1 was used to align the clonotypes against IMGT TRBV, TRBD and TRBJ reference segments. Only V-J combinations with frequency above 0.0001, covering about 99% of repertoires, were analysed. The TCS score was defined as F50 (clonal expansion) divided by E x V (chaos), with BLOSUM62-based TCRdist calculated between CDR3 peptides within each V-J. Welch's t-statistics and random forest reduced fewer than 550 V-J features to about 13, which were used in a naive Bayes classifier (R e1071). TCRdb reworked the public reads: Q25 trimming with fastp, MiXCR clone assembly, productive beta chains retained. Every entry covers one CDR3 protein and lists the most common genes and DNA from its rows. What appears here as the V and J calls and clone size reflects TCRdb's work, not the paper's. This sample holds about 360,000 distinct CDR3 sequences; just under 25% were observed only once. The ten largest clonotypes hold around 70% of the sample.

The data were taken from a study of T cells in Graves' hyperthyroidism and ophthalmopathy (dated by TCRdb to about 2019). A note on the overall study: Peripheral blood samples were taken at initial diagnosis, before any treatment was given. Whether ophthalmopathy could be predicted prospectively was tested in an independent validation cohort made up of about 18 hyperthyroidism patients plus 17 patients who later progressed to ophthalmopathy. After sampling, hyperthyroidism patients received methimazole starting at 30 mg daily, and ophthalmopathy patients received high-dose intravenous methylprednisolone. The 85 to 100 discovery patients were divided at random into training and test sets in a 7:3 ratio. TCR V-J signatures able to tell the groups apart were searched for in a discovery cohort of 95 to 100 patients, of whom about 40 had Graves' ophthalmopathy and 57 had stable Graves' hyperthyroidism. Thyroid tissue and blood T-cell repertoires from more than 5 Graves' hyperthyroidism patients were also compared in the study. TCR Vbeta CDR3 sequencing of 135 peripheral blood samples (43 ophthalmopathy, around 80 hyperthyroidism and around 17 progressor patients) is reported in the paper. Study-level results and caveats: In validation, the model predicted progression to ophthalmopathy with approximately 69% sensitivity and approximately 72% specificity, a median of 6.5 months before onset. Most expanded thyroid clonotypes (frequency above 0.001) were also detected in blood, suggesting blood repertoires may reflect thyroid immune responses. No statistical method was used to set the sample size in advance, and investigators knew the group allocation. Ophthalmopathy was separated from stable hyperthyroidism by a 13 V-J signature model, with around 88% sensitivity and 81% to 83% specificity obtained in cross-validation and 80%/75% obtained in testing.

The germline V gene supplies CDR1 SGHAT and CDR2 FQNNGV. Unmatched junction bases come to 10, with V trimmed by 3 bases and J by 4 bases. Including cysteine and phenylalanine, the CDR3 has 17 amino acids. Just CDR3 DNA is preserved here, 51 bases in frame from base 1. The V and J segments used are TRBV11-2 and TRBJ2-1; the junction holds 9 bases that match TRBD2. The specimen sequenced was blood. This TCR was sampled from a man aged 45 to 65 with Graves' hyperthyroidism. The nucleotide sequence reads TGTGCCAGCAGCTTGGGCCTTAGGACTAGCGCTTACAATGAGCAGTTCTTC. Its translation reads: CASSLGLRTSAYNEQFF.